This T cell receptor (beta chain) comes out of a study of shared clonotypes between healthy human individuals. Background on the study: CD4 naive cells filled three plates per donor, CD4 memory three, CD8 naive two and CD8 memory one.

Overall study findings and caveats: Rarefaction curves obtained for sorted subsets showed sequencing incomplete despite large depth.

TCRdb keeps only in-frame clones here, not all; method: immunoSEQ multiplex PCR. The sample contains 560,000 or so clones, about 96% of which appear only once. Naive CD8 cells comprised CD45RO-negative, CCR7-positively selected cells, excluding terminally differentiated effector memory CD45RA+ cells. The study drew its donors from healthy HIV-negative adults without recent acute infections or vaccinations. The study drew all its donors from Caucasian adults living in Nashville, Tennessee. Worth noting for this clone: Its specificity is not known.

The sequencing sample was made of naive CD8+ T cells sorted from blood. The clonotype was recovered from a woman in her twenties or thirties in good health.

The CDR3 region has the DNA TGTGCCAGCAGTTTCCACGGACAGGGGGCGATTTGGGGAGAAGAGACCCAGTACTTC. Protein product: CASSFHGQGAIWGEETQYF. The rearrangement uses TRBV27 and TRBJ2-5; TRBD1 aligns across 11 bases. With 3 bases clipped from V and 3 bases from J, the junction kept 15 bases outside the gene matches. The CDR3 runs 19 residues. CDR1 and CDR2 from the germline V gene are MNHEY and SMNVEV (reference sequence).